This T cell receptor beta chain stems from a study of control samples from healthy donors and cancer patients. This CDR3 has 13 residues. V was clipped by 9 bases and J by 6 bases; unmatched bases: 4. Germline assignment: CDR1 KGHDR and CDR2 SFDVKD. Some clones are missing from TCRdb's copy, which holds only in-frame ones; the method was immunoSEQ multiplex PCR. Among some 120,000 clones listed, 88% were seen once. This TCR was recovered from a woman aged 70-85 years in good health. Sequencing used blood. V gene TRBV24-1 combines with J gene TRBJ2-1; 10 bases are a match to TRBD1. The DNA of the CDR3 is TGTGCCACCGGACAGGGGGAGTCCAATGAGCAGTTCTTC. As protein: CATGQGESNEQFF.